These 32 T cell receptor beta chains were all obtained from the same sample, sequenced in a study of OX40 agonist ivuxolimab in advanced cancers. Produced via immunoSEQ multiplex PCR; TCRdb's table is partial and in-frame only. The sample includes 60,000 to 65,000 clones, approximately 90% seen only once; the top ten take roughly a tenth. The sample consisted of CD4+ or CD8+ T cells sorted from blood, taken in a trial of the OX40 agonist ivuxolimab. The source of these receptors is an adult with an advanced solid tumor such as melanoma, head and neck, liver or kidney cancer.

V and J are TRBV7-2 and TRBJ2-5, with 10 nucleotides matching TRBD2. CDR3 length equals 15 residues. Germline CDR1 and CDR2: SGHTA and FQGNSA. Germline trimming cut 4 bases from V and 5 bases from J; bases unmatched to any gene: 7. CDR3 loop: CASSYQRGGRETQYF. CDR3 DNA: TGTGCCAGCAGCTACCAGCGGGGGGGCCGGGAGACCCAGTACTTC.

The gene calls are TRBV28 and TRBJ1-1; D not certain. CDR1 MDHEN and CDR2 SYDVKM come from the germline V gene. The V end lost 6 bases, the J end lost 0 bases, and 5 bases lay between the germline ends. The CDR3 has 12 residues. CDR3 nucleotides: TGTGCCAGCAGGTCCCTGAACACTGAAGCTTTCTTT. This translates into CASRSLNTEAFF.

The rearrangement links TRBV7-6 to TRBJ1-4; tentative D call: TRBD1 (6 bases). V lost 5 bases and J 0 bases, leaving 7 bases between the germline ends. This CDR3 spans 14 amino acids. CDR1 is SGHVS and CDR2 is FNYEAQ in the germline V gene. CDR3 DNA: TGTGCCAGCAGCCAGGGGACAACTAATGAAAAACTGTTTTTT. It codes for CASSQGTTNEKLFF.

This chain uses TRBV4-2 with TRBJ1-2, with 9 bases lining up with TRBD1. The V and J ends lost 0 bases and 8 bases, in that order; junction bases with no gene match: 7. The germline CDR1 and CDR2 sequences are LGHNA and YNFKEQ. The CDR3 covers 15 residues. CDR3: CASSQDLGQGGGYTF. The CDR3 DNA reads TGTGCCAGCAGCCAAGATTTGGGACAGGGAGGCGGCTACACCTTC.

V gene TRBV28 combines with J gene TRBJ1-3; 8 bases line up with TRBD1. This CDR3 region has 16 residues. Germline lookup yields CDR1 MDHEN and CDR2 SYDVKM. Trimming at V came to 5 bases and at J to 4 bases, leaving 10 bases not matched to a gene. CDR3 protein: CASSPRRTGIGNTIYF. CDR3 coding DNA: TGTGCCAGCAGTCCCCGTCGGACAGGGATAGGAAACACCATATATTTT.

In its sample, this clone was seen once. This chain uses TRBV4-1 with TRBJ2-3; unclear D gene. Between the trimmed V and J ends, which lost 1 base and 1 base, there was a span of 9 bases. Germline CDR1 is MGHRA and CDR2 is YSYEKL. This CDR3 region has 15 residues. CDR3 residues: CASSQVGIGTDTQYF. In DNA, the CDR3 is TGCGCCAGCAGCCAAGTAGGAATAGGCACAGATACGCAGTATTTT.

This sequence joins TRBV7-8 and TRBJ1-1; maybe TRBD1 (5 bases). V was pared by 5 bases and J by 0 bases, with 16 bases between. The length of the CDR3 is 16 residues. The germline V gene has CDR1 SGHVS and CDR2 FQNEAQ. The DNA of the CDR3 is TGTGCCAGCAGCCTGGGGGGGACGGCTATGAACACTGAAGCTTTCTTT. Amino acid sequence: CASSLGGTAMNTEAFF. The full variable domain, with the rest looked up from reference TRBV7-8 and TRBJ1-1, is GAGVSQSPRYKVAKRGQDVALRCDPISGHVSLFWYQQALGQGPEFLTYFQNEAQLDKSGLPSDRFFAERPEGSVSTLKIQRTQQEDSAVYLCASSLGGTAMNTEAFFGQGTRLTVV.

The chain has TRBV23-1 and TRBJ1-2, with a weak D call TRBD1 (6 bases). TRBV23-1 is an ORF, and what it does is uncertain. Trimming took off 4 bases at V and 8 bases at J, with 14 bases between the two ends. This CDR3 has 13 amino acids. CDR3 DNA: TGCGCCAGCAGTCCCGGGACAATGAGGGGCTACACCTTC. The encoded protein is CASSPGTMRGYTF.

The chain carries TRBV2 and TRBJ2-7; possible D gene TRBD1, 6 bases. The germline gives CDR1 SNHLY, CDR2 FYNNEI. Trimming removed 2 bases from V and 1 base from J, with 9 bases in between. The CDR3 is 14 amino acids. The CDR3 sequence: CASSEQGQSYEQYF. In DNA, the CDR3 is TGTGCCAGCAGTGAACAGGGGCAATCCTACGAGCAGTACTTC.

CDR3 coding DNA: TGCGCCAGCAGCTTGTATCAGGGACTCTACGAGCAGTACTTC. Translation: CASSLYQGLYEQYF. The rearrangement uses TRBV5-1 and TRBJ2-7; D is perhaps TRBD2 (6 bases). The ends were cut back, 1 base at V and 3 bases at J, with 11 bases in the middle. This CDR3 spans 14 amino acids. The germline V gene has CDR1 SGHRS and CDR2 YFSETQ.

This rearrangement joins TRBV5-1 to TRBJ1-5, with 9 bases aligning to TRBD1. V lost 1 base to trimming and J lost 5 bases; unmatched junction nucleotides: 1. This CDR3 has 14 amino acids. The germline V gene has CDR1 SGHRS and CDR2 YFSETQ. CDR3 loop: CASSLTGGDQPQHF. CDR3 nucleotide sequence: TGCGCCAGCAGCTTGACAGGGGGCGATCAGCCCCAGCATTTT. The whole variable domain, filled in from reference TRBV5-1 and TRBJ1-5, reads KAGVTQTPRYLIKTRGQQVTLSCSPISGHRSVSWYQQTPGQGLQFLFEYFSETQRNKGNFPGRFSGRQFSNSRSEMNVSTLELGDSALYLCASSLTGGDQPQHFGDGTRLSIL.

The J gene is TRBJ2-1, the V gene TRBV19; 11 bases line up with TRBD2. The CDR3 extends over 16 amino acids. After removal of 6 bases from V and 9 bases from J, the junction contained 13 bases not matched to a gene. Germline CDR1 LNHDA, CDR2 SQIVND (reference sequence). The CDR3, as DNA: TGTGCCAGTAGCCGTTGGGGACTAGCGGTTAGCGTTGAGCAGTTCTTC. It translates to CASSRWGLAVSVEQFF.

The CDR3 DNA follows: TGTGCCAGTAGTATAAGAGCACAGAACACCGGGGAGCTGTTTTTT. It is translated as CASSIRAQNTGELFF. The rearrangement joins TRBV19 to TRBJ2-2, with D hard to call. Germline assignment: CDR1 LNHDA and CDR2 SQIVND (reference sequence). Trimming pared 2 bases from V and 1 base from J, leaving 8 bases between. The CDR3 runs 15 residues.

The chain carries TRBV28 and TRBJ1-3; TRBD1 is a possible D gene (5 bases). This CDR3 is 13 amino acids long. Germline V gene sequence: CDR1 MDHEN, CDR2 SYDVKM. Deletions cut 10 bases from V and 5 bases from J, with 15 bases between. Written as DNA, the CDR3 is TGTGCCACCCTGACAGAGTCTCGAAACACCATATATTTT. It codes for CATLTESRNTIYF.

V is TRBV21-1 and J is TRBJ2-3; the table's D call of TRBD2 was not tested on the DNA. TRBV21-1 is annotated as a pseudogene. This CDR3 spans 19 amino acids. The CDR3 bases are TGTGCCAGCAGCAAATCCAAGCGATCCCCCACCATTAGCACAGATACGCAGTATTTT. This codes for CASSKSKRSPTISTDTQYF.

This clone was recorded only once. CDR3 DNA sequence: TGTGCCAGCAGTTTATCCTTTCTCTTGAGGTCCTACAATGAGCAGTTCTTC. Its translation is CASSLSFLLRSYNEQFF. The chain is built from TRBV28 and TRBJ2-1; unclear D gene. The CDR3 loop spans 17 amino acids. V lost 1 base to trimming and J lost 1 base, with 14 bases between them. Germline V lookup: CDR1 MDHEN, CDR2 SYDVKM.

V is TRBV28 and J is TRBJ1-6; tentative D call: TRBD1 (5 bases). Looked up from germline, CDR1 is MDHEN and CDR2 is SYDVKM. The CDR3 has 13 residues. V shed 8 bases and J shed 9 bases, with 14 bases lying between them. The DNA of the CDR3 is TGTGCCAGCCATAAACCTGGGGGTTCACCCCTCCACTTT. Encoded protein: CASHKPGGSPLHF.

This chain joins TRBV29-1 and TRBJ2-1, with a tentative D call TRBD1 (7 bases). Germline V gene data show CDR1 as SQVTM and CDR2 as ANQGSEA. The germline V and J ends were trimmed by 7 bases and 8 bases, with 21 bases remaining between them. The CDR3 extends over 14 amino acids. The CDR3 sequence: CSASGSQGGYEQFF. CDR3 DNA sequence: TGCAGCGCCAGTGGAAGCCAGGGGGGATATGAGCAGTTCTTC.

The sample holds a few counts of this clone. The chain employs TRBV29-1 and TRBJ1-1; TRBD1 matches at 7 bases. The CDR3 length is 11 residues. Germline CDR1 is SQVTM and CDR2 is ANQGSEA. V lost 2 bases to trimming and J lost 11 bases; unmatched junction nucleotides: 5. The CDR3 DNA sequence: TGCAGCGTTGAACCGGACAGGCACGCTTTCTTT. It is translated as CSVEPDRHAFF.

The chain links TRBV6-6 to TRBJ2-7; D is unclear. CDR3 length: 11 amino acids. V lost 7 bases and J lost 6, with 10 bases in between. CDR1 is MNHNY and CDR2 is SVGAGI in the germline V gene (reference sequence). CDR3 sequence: CASTNLGEQYF. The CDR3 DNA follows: TGTGCCAGCACCAACCTCGGCGAGCAGTACTTC.

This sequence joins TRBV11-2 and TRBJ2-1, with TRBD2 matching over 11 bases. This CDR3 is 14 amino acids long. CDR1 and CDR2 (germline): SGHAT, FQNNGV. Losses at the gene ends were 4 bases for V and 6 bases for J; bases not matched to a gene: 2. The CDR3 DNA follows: TGTGCCAGCAGCTCTAGCGGGGGGCCCAATGAGCAGTTCTTC. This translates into CASSSSGGPNEQFF. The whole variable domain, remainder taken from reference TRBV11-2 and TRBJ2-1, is EAGVAQSPRYKIIEKRQSVAFWCNPISGHATLYWYQQILGQGPKLLIQFQNNGVVDDSQLPKDRFSAERLKGVDSTLKIQPAKLEDSAVYLCASSSSGGPNEQFFGPGTRLTVL.

CDR3 bases: TGTGCTAGTGGCCAGGGACAGGGGGCCGCAGATACGCAGTATTTT. Translated: CASGQGQGAADTQYF. The V gene is TRBV12-5, the J gene TRBJ2-3, with 12 bases that match TRBD1. V gave up 6 bases and J gave up 4 bases; unmatched junction bases: 5. This CDR3 has 15 amino acids. Germline lookup yields CDR1 LGHNT and CDR2 FRNRAP. Drawing the rest from reference TRBV12-5 and TRBJ2-3, the complete variable domain is DARVTQTPRHKVTEMGQEVTMRCQPILGHNTVFWYRQTMMQGLELLAYFRNRAPLDDSGMPKDRFSAEMPDATLATLKIQPSEPRDSAVYFCASGQGQGAADTQYFGPGTRLTVL.

The CDR3 protein is CASSKGGQPYEQYF. CDR3 nucleotides: TGTGCCAGCAGCAAGGGGGGACAGCCCTACGAGCAGTACTTC. The chain has TRBV9 and TRBJ2-7, with D possibly TRBD1 on 7 matching bases. Per the germline V gene, CDR1 is SGDLS and CDR2 is YYNGEE. V was clipped by 4 bases and J by 2 bases, with 13 bases between them. The CDR3 spans 14 residues.

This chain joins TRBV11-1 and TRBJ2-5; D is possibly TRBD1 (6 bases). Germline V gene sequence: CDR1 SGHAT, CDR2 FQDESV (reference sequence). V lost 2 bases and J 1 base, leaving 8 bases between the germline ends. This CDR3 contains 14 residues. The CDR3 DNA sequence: TGTGCCAGCAGCTTAAGCAGGGGCCAAGAGACCCAGTACTTC. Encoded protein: CASSLSRGQETQYF.

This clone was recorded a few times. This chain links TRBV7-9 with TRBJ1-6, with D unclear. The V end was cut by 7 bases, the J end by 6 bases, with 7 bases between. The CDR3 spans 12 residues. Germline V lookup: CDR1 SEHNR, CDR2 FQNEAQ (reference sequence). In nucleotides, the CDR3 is TGTGCCAGCACCCTCGGTAATTCACCCCTCCACTTT. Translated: CASTLGNSPLHF.

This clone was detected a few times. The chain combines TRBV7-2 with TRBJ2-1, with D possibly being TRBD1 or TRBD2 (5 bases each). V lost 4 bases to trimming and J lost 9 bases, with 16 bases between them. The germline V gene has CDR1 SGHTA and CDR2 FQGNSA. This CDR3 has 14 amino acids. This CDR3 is CASSSLWGRSEQFF. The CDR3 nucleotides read TGTGCCAGCAGCTCCCTGTGGGGGAGAAGTGAGCAGTTCTTC.

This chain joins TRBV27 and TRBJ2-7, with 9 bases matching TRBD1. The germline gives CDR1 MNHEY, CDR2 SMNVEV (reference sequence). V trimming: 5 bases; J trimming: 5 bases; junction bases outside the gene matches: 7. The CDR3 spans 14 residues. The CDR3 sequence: CASSRGQGWDEQYF. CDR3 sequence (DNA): TGTGCCAGCAGTCGTGGACAGGGGTGGGACGAGCAGTACTTC.

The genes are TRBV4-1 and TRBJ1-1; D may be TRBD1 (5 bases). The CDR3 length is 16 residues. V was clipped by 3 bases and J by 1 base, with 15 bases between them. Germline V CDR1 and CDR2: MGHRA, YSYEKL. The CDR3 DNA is TGCGCCAGCAGCCATCGGACATTTTGGGAGAACACTGAAGCTTTCTTT. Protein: CASSHRTFWENTEAFF.

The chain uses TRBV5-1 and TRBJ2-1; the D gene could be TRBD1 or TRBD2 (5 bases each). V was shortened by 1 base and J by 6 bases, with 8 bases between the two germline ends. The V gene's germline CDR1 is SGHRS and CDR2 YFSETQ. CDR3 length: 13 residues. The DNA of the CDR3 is TGCGCCAGCAGCTTGAGAGGGGCCAATGAGCAGTTCTTC. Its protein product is CASSLRGANEQFF.

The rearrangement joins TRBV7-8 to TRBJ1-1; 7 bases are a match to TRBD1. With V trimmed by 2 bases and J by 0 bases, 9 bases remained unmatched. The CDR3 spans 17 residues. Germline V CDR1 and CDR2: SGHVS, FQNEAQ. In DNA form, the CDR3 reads TGTGCCAGCAGCTTACGTGACAGGGTTAGGATGAACACTGAAGCTTTCTTT. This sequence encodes CASSLRDRVRMNTEAFF.

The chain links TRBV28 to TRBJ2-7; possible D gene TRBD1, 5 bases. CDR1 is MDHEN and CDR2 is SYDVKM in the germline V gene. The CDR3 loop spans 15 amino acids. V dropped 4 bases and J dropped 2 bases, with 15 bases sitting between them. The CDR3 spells CASSSPRQGAYEQYF. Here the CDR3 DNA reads TGTGCCAGCAGTTCCCCAAGGCAGGGTGCCTACGAGCAGTACTTC. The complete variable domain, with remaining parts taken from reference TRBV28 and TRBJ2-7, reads DVKVTQSSRYLVKRTGEKVFLECVQDMDHENMFWYRQDPGLGLRLIYFSYDVKMKEKGDIPEGYSVSREKKERFSLILESASTNQTSMYLCASSSPRQGAYEQYFGPGTRLTVT.

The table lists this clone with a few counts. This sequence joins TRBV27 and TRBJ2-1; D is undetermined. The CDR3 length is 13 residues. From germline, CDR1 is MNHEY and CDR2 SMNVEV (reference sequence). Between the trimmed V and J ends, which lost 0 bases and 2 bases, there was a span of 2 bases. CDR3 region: CASSLSPYNEQFF. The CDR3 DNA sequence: TGTGCCAGCAGTTTATCTCCCTACAATGAGCAGTTCTTC.